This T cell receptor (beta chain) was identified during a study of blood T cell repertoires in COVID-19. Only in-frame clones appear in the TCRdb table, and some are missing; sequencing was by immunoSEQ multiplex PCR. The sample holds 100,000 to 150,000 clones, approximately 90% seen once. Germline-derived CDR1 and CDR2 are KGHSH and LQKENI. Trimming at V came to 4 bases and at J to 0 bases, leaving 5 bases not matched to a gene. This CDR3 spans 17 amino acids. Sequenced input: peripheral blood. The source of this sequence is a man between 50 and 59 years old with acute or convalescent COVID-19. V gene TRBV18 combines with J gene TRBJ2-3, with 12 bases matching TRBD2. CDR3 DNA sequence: TGTGCCAGCTCACTTGGACTAGCGGGAACGAGCACAGATACGCAGTATTTT. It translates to CASSLGLAGTSTDTQYF. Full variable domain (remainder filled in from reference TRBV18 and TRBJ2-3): NAGVMQNPRHLVRRRGQEARLRCSPMKGHSHVYWYRQLPEEGLKFMVYLQKENIIDESGMPKERFSAEFPKEGPSILRIQQVVRGDSAAYFCASSLGLAGTSTDTQYFGPGTRLTVL.